This TCR beta chain was retrieved from a study of monozygotic twins with inflammatory bowel disease. Note on this clonotype: No antigen is known for it.

Study-level findings and limits: Compared with healthy twins, IBD patients shared fewer clonotypes with others, especially with disease activity.

The germline CDR1 and CDR2 sequences are SGHTA and FQGNSA. This CDR3 is 14 amino acids long. cDNA for TCRalpha and TCRbeta was amplified by nested PCRs of 15 to 20 then roughly 10 cycles. TCRdb reprocessed the 5' RACE reads, keeping one entry per CDR3 protein, no DNA. Recorded for this sample: fewer than 150,000 distinct CDR3 sequences. Sequencing was done on a sample of blood. The chain is built from TRBV7-2 and TRBJ2-5; the TCRdb D gene call, TRBD2, has no DNA to confirm it. This clonotype originated in a human donor with ulcerative colitis or Crohn's disease, or a healthy co-twin of an affected twin (not recorded which). This CDR3 is CASSLTRTDETQYF.